This TCR beta chain was sequenced during a study of early stage breast cancer tumors (dated by TCRdb to between 2016 and 2019). Context from the whole study: Of the roughly 16 invasive breast tumors, some twelve were found to be estrogen receptor-positive, progesterone receptor-positive and HER2-negative. On average, each sample got around 10-fold read coverage. Across all samples, about 2.9 million templates representing 1,097,674 unique clonotypes were detected. Of the roughly 12 ER+/PR+/HER2- tumors, eight were classified as invasive ductal carcinomas and four as invasive lobular carcinomas.

This clone came up once. Its antigen remains undetermined. Base qualities are not provided; no much larger clone lies one nucleotide away. The study profiled bulk TCR beta-chain repertoires in matched peripheral blood, tumor and adjacent normal breast tissue taken from fewer than 20 patients with early-stage breast cancer. Before surgery, about 4.5-10 mL of whole blood was collected in EDTA tubes and processed within 2 hours. Peripheral blood mononuclear cells were isolated by Ficoll-Paque centrifugation in SepMate-50 tubes. PBMCs were cryopreserved in aliquots of roughly 2 to 4.5 million cells in 90% FBS with around 10% DMSO and kept in liquid nitrogen. The Qiagen AllPrep DNA/RNA Mini kit was used to extract genomic DNA. Two independent genomic DNA replicates were amplified for each sample, with approximately 0.5 ug used for blood and around 1.5 ug for tumor or normal breast. Following the manufacturer's instructions, the ImmunoSeq Intro kit was used to carry out TCRB sequencing on genomic DNA. For absolute quantification, the roughly 32-cycle multiplex PCR included proprietary primers along with spike-in control sequences. An 87-bp fragment spanning the CDR3 and flanking V and J genes was sequenced with single-end 150-bp reads. Each lane of an Illumina MiSeq using version 3.0 chemistry carried seven multiplexed samples, with two replicates per sample. For the original study's pipeline: Raw data were processed with the vendor's proprietary pipeline, and both replicates were merged into a single result per sample. Productive rearrangements sharing the V-gene family, CDR3 amino acid sequence and J-gene segment were defined as clonotypes. Clonality was calculated as 1 minus the normalized Shannon entropy (Pielou evenness) of TCRB abundances. To estimate T cell density, the total number of templates was divided by the input cell count, which was inferred from how much DNA went in. Total repertoire diversity and clonality were estimated with Recon using default parameters. A clonotype counted as tumor-enriched if its abundance in tumor exceeded 0.1% and was at least 32-fold higher than its abundance in normal breast. TCRdb provides this immuneACCESS table in a form limited to in-frame rearrangements. Some clones are lacking; in checked studies, under half of them reflect an unresolved V gene, and why the rest are absent is not known. V and J calls and clone size come straight from that table; D and trimming were deduced from the DNA. For this sample the table gives approximately 33,000 clones, of which around 67% were detected only once. The ten largest clones add up to 4% to 5% of the sample.

Summary of the overall study and its limitations: Enriched TCRB sequences shared across patients were mostly commonly generated sequences, unlikely to play an important role in the tumor microenvironment. Because the cohort was small, a breakdown by tumor subtype could not be done. Repertoires from blood and normal breast were more alike than repertoires from blood and tumor, and in about 90% of the 16 patients, comparing each tissue with blood separated tumor from normal. Sequencing bulk genomic DNA from unsorted cells could not capture chain pairing or functional markers like CD4, CD8 and FOXP3. Compared with adjacent normal breast tissue, tumors had higher clonality and roughly 2.5-fold greater T cell density.

The junction carries 19 bases between V and J, which are trimmed by 5 bases and 2 bases respectively. CDR1 SGHAT and CDR2 FQNNGV are derived from the germline V gene. There are 16 amino acids in the CDR3, from cysteine to phenylalanine inclusive. Just CDR3 DNA is preserved here, 48 bases in frame from base 1. The TCR was taken from a person in their 40s with breast cancer. The chain uses TRBV11-2 and TRBJ2-7, with no confidently assigned D gene. Material for sequencing was blood. The CDR3: CASSTVDTENPYEQYF. The sequenced DNA: TGTGCCAGCAGCACCGTTGACACAGAGAATCCCTACGAGCAGTACTTC.